Sequencing of this TCR beta chain was carried out in a study of cytotoxic CD8 clonotypes in ibrutinib-treated CLL. Study results and caveats: On treatment, the uncommon public clonotypes contracted or remained stable. T-cell clonality at baseline went above that of age-matched healthy donors and rose and fell with circulating CD8+ T-cell counts.

Libraries were prepared by immunoSEQ multiplex PCR; TCRdb keeps only in-frame clonotypes and omits some of them. In the table there are hundreds of thousands of clones, around four fifths of which are singletons. PBMCs were cryopreserved, and 1.5 to 2.5 micrograms of genomic DNA from them went into TCR beta libraries. Per germline, CDR1 SGHRS and CDR2 YFSETQ. The CDR3 contains 17 residues. V was clipped by 1 base and J by 2 bases; unmatched bases: 11. About this clone: Its antigen is as yet unknown.

The rearrangement uses TRBV5-1 and TRBJ2-5; TRBD1 aligns across 7 bases. The source is a human donor with chronic lymphocytic leukemia. Sequencing was performed on PBMCs, taken before ibrutinib treatment. CDR3 sequence reads: CASSLRLSGTAQETQYF. The CDR3 DNA sequence: TGCGCCAGCAGCTTGAGGTTATCCGGGACAGCTCAAGAGACCCAGTACTTC.